The 6 T cell receptor beta chains listed next were all sequenced from one sample in a study of T cell repertoires in aging, cancer and after chemotherapy. Peripheral blood genomic DNA, not sorted cells or RNA, was the template. Rearranged V-D-J TRB sequences were amplified with a mixed TRB-A/B primer pool. A single record per CDR3 protein comes from TCRdb applying MiXCR to the multiplex PCR reads. This sample yields fewer than 3,500 distinct CDR3 sequences, of which 30% are seen a single time; over 12% belongs to the top ten. The material sequenced was blood. These receptors came from a human donor in good health.

J is TRBJ2-5 and V is TRBV5-1; a possible D gene is TRBD2 (5 bases). The DNA matches TRBJ2-7 better at its end, which makes the J call doubtful. The germline gives CDR1 SGHRS, CDR2 YFSETQ. The CDR3 spans 15 residues. The CDR3 region is CASSLELGFPDEQYF. CDR3 in DNA: TGCGCCAGCAGCTTGGAACTAGGGTTTCCGGACGAGCAGTACTTC.

Judged by abundance, this clonotype is medium-sized. The chain employs TRBV20-1 and TRBJ1-3, with D possibly matching TRBD1 (5 bases). Germline CDR1 is DFQATT and CDR2 is SNEGSKA (reference sequence). The V end was cut by 6 bases, the J end by 3 bases, with 12 bases between. The CDR3 has 13 amino acids. The CDR3 nucleotides are TGCAGTGCCCCTAGGGGTGGTGGAAACACCATATATTTT. Protein product: CSAPRGGGNTIYF.

This rearrangement joins TRBV10-3 to TRBJ1-5; TRBD1 might be the D (5 bases). V lost 4 bases and J 3 bases, leaving 10 bases between the germline ends. The CDR3 length is 14 residues. Looked up from germline, CDR1 is ENHRY and CDR2 is SYGVKD. CDR3 protein: CAISAGRDNQPQHF. The CDR3 region has the DNA TGTGCCATCAGTGCGGGCAGGGACAATCAGCCCCAGCATTTT.

Points on this clonotype: Just one base apart from a much larger clone, this may be a read error. The chain is built from TRBV6-4 and TRBJ2-2; the D gene is possibly TRBD2 (5 bases). There are 17 residues in the CDR3. Germline V gene sequence: CDR1 MRHNA, CDR2 SNTAGT. The CDR3 nucleotides read TGTGCCAGCAGTGACTCTTCCGGGCCCTTTAACACCGGGGAGCCGTTTTTT. Its protein product is CASSDSSGPFNTGEPFF.

The chain combines TRBV6-1 with TRBJ2-2, with D possibly matching TRBD1 (8 bases). There are 18 residues in the CDR3. V lost 2 bases and J lost 3, with 19 bases in between. Germline assignment: CDR1 MNHNS and CDR2 SASEGT. The CDR3 region has the DNA TGTGCCAGCAGTGAACGGACAGGGAGGGGTTGGGACACCGGGGAGCTGTTTTTT. Protein sequence: CASSERTGRGWDTGELFF.

By sample fraction, this clonotype is medium-sized. The chain links TRBV5-1 to TRBJ1-6; tentatively, D is TRBD1 (5 bases). The CDR3 length is 13 residues. Germline CDR1 reads SGHRS; CDR2 reads YFSETQ. The V gene lost 0 bases and the J gene lost 10 bases, with 8 bases spanning the gap. The CDR3 loop reads CASSLGQGSPLHF. DNA for the CDR3: TGCGCCAGCAGCTTGGGGCAGGGCTCACCCCTCCACTTT.